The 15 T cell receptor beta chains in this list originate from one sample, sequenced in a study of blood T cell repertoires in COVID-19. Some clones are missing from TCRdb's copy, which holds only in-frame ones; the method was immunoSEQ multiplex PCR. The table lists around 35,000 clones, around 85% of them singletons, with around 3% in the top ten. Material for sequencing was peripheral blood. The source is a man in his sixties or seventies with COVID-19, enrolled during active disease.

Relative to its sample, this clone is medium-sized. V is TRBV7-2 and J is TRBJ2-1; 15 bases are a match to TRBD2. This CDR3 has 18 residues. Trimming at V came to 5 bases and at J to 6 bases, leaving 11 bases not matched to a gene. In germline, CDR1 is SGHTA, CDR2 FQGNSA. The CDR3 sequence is CASSLGTSGRRLGNEQFF. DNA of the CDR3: TGTGCCAGCAGCCTCGGGACTAGCGGGAGGAGATTGGGCAATGAGCAGTTCTTC. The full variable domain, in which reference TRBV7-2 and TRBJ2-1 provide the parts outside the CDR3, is GAGVSQSPSNKVTEKGKDVELRCDPISGHTALYWYRQSLGQGLEFLIYFQGNSAPDKSGLPSDRFSAERTGGSVSTLTIQRTQQEDSAVYLCASSLGTSGRRLGNEQFFGPGTRLTVL.

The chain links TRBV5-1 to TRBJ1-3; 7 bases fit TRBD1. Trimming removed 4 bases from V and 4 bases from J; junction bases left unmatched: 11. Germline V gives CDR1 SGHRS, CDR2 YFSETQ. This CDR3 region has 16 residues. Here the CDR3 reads CASSQGQLTPGNTIYF. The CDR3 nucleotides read TGCGCCAGCAGCCAGGGACAGTTGACTCCAGGAAACACCATATATTTT.

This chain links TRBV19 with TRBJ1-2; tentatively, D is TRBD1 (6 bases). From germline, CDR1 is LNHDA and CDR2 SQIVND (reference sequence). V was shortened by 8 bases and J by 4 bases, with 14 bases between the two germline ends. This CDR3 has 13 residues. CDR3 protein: CASLNREGYGYTF. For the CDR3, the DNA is TGTGCCAGTCTGAACAGGGAGGGCTATGGCTACACCTTC.

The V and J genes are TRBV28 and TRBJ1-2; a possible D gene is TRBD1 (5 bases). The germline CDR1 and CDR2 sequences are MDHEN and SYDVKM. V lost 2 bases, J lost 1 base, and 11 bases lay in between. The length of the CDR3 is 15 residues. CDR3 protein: CASSLGAGINYGYTF. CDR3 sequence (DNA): TGTGCCAGCAGTTTAGGGGCAGGGATTAACTATGGCTACACCTTC.

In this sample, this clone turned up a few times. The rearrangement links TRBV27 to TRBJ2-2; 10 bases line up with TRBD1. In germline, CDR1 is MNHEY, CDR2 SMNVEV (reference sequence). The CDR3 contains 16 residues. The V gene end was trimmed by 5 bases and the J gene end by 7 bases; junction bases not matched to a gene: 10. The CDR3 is CASSLRGTGVGGELFF. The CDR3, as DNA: TGTGCCAGCAGTCTTAGGGGGACAGGGGTTGGCGGGGAGCTGTTTTTT.

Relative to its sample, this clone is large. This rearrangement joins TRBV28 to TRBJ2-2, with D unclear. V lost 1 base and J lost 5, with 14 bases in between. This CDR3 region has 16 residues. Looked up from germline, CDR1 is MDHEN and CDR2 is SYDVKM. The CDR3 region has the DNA TGTGCCAGCAGTTTATATTGGGCAGGTTGGACCGGGGAGCTGTTTTTT. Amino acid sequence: CASSLYWAGWTGELFF.

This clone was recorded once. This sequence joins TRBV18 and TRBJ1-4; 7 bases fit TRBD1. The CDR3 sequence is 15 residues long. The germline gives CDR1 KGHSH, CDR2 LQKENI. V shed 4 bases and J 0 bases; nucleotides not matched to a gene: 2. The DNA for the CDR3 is TGTGCCAGCTCACAGGGGGCACCAACTAATGAAAAACTGTTTTTT. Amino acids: CASSQGAPTNEKLFF.

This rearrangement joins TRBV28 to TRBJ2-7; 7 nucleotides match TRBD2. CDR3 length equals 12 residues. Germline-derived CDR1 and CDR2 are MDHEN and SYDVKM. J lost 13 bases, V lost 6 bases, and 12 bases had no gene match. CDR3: CASRRAGLAAYF. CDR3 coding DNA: TGTGCCAGCAGACGAGCGGGGCTAGCGGCTTACTTC.

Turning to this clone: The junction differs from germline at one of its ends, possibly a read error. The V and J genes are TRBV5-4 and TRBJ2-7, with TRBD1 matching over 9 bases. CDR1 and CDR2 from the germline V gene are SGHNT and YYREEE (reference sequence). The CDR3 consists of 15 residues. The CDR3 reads CASSLKGTGRELGDF. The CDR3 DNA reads TGTGCCAGCAGCTTGAAAGGGACAGGGAGAGAACTTGGAGACTTC.

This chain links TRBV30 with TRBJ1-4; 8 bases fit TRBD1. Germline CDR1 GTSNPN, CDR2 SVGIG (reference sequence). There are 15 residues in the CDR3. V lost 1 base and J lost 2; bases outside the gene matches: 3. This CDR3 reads CAWSDTGGTNEKLFF. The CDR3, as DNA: TGTGCCTGGAGTGACACAGGGGGGACTAATGAAAAACTGTTTTTT.

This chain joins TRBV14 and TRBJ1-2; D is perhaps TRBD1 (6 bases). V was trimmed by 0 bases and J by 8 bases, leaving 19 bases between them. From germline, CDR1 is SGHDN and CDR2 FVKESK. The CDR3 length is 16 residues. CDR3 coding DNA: TGTGCCAGCAGCCAAGAGATCAGGGGCGCTTTGCGAGGCTACACCTTC. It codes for CASSQEIRGALRGYTF.

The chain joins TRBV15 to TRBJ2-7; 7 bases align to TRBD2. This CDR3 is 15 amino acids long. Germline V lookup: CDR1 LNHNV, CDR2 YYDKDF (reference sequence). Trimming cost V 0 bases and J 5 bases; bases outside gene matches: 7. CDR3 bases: TGTGCCACCAGCAGAGATGGGCGGGAGTGGAACGAGCAGTACTTC. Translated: CATSRDGREWNEQYF.

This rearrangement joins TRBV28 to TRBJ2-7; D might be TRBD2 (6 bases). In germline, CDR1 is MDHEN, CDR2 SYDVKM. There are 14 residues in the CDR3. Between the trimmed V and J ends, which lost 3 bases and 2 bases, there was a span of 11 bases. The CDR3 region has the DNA TGTGCCAGCAGTTTGTATGGAGGGGCCTACGAGCAGTACTTC. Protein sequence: CASSLYGGAYEQYF.

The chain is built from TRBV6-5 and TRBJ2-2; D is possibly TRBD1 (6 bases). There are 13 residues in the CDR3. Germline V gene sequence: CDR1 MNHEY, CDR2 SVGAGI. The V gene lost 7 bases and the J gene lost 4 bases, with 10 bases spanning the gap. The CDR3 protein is CASTLTGTGELFF. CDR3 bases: TGTGCCAGCACCCTGACAGGCACCGGGGAGCTGTTTTTT.

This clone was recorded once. CDR3 region: CASSQDSPRREAEAFF. The CDR3, as DNA: TGCGCCAGCAGCCAAGATTCCCCCCGGAGGGAAGCTGAAGCTTTCTTT. The chain recombines TRBV4-1 with TRBJ1-1, with D unresolved. Germline-derived CDR1 and CDR2 are MGHRA and YSYEKL. V was cut by 0 bases and J by 6 bases, with 17 bases left in between. The length of the CDR3 is 16 residues.